This T cell receptor (beta chain) was retrieved from a study of T cells after yellow fever vaccination. TCRdb analysed the 5' RACE reads with MiXCR anew, one entry per CDR3 protein. Here the sample spans approximately 300,000 distinct CDR3 sequences, about 10% being singletons. This clonotype was found a few times. Germline-derived CDR1 and CDR2 are MGHRA and YSYEKL. This CDR3 comprises 18 residues. The V end lost 4 bases, the J end lost 0 bases, and 22 bases lay between the germline ends. The rearrangement joins TRBV4-1 to TRBJ2-7; D possibly corresponds to TRBD2 (6 bases). This receptor was taken from a man younger than 35 who received the YFV17D yellow fever vaccine. This specimen was CD4+ T cells sorted from PBMCs, taken 45 days after the yellow fever booster vaccination. This CDR3 is CASSPGPAGRQSSYEQYV. In DNA, the CDR3 is TGCGCCAGCAGCCCCGGCCCTGCGGGACGACAAAGCTCCTACGAGCAGTACGTC.